The rows below give T cell receptor beta chains drawn from one sample of a study of shared clonotypes between healthy human individuals. Produced via immunoSEQ multiplex PCR; TCRdb's table is partial and in-frame only. The data contain 1.6 million or so clones, around 98.5% of them singletons. Sequenced sample: naive CD4+ T cells sorted from blood. Source of these receptors: a man aged 30 to 39 in good health. Each CDR3 is given with its conserved first and last residue. A D gene is named only where the DNA matches it firmly. Some rows mark clone size as missing; the rest say once, few, many or name a class of expanded clone.

d_call	clone_size	v_call	j_call	cdr3_nt	cdr3_aa
-	-	TRBV30	TRBJ1-1	TGTGCCTGGCCTGAGCGGGGGGTGAACACTGAAGCTTTCTTT	CAWPERGVNTEAFF
TRBD1	-	TRBV11-3	TRBJ2-3	TGTGCCAGCAGCCGCGGACAGGTTGCAGATACGCAGTATTTT	CASSRGQVADTQYF
TRBD2	once	TRBV28	TRBJ2-7	TGTGCCAGCCTAACGGGGACTAGCGGGAGGTACGAGCAGTACTTC	CASLTGTSGRYEQYF
TRBD2	-	TRBV7-3	TRBJ2-3	TGTGCCAGCGGGTCTAGCGGGAAGGAAGATACGCAGTATTTT	CASGSSGKEDTQYF
-	-	TRBV7-8	TRBJ1-5	TGTGCCAGCAGCTTAAGGGACGGCAATCAGCCCCAGCATTTT	CASSLRDGNQPQHF
-	-	TRBV2	TRBJ2-2	TGTGCCAGCAGGACACACACCGGGGAGCTGTTTTTT	CASRTHTGELFF
TRBD2	-	TRBV11-2	TRBJ2-1	TGTGCCAGCAGCGAGAGCGGGAGCTCCTACAATGAGCAGTTCTTC	CASSESGSSYNEQFF
-	-	TRBV11-2	TRBJ2-1	TGTGCCAGCAGCTTAGACGCGACAGCATACAATGAGCAGTTCTTC	CASSLDATAYNEQFF
TRBD1	-	TRBV28	TRBJ1-5	TGTGCCAGCAGCCCCTGGGACAGGGATAGAGGCAATCAGCCCCAGCATTTT	CASSPWDRDRGNQPQHF
-	-	TRBV6-1	TRBJ1-3	TGTGCCAGCAGTGATGGAGGGGGAAACACCATATATTTT	CASSDGGGNTIYF
-	-	TRBV10-1	TRBJ2-5	TGCGCCAGCAGCAGATCCAGGGGTCTAGGAGAGACCCAGTACTTC	CASSRSRGLGETQYF
TRBD2	-	TRBV28	TRBJ2-7	TGTGCCAGCAGTTTGATCGGGACTAGCGGGAGCTACGAGCAGTACTTC	CASSLIGTSGSYEQYF
-	-	TRBV18	TRBJ2-7	TGTGCCAGCTCACCAAGGGCCCGGAGCTCCTACGAGCAGTACTTC	CASSPRARSSYEQYF
TRBD2	-	TRBV14	TRBJ2-3	TGTGCCAGCAGCCATAGCGGGAGAGGCTCTTCAGATACGCAGTATTTT	CASSHSGRGSSDTQYF
-	-	TRBV6-6	TRBJ2-7	TGTGCCAGCAGTCCGTGGGCCCAGGGCGAGCAGTACTTC	CASSPWAQGEQYF
-	-	TRBV7-9	TRBJ1-5	TGTGCCAGCAGCTTGGGATCCGGGTCCCAGCATTTT	CASSLGSGSQHF
TRBD2	-	TRBV7-9	TRBJ2-7	TGTGCCAGCAGCCCACCGGGACTAGCGGGGAGGGGCTACGAGCAGTACTTC	CASSPPGLAGRGYEQYF
TRBD2	-	TRBV9	TRBJ2-6	TGTGCCAGCAGCCGTAGCGGGAGAGACGTCCTGACTTTC	CASSRSGRDVLTF